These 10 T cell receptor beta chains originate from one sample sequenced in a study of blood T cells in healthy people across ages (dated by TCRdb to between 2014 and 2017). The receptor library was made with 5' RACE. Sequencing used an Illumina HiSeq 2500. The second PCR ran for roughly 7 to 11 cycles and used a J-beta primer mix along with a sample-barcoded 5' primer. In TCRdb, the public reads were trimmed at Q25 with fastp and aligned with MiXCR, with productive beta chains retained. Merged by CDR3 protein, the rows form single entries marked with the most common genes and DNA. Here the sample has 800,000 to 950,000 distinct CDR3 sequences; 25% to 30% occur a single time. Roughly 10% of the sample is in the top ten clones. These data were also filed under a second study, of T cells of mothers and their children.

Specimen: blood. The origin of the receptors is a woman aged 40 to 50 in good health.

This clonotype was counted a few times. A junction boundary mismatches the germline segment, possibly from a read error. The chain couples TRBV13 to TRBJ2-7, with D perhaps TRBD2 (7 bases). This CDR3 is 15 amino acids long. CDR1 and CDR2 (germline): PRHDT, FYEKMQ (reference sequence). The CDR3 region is CASSLVGGAGVEQYF. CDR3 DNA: TGTGCCAGCAGTTTAGTGGGAGGGGCAGGGGTCGAGCAGTACTTC.

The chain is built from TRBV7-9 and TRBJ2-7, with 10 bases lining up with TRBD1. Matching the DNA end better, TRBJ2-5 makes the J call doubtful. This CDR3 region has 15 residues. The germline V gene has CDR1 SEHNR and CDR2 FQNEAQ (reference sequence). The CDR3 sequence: CAAKTGTGATETQYF. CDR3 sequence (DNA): TGTGCCGCCAAGACCGGGACAGGGGCTACCGAGACCCAGTACTTC.

The CDR3 bases are TGCAGTGCTTCTTCTTGGATGGACACGGCTGGGAATGAGCAGTTCTTC. Translation: CSASSWMDTAGNEQFF. This sequence joins TRBV20-1 and TRBJ2-1, with D possibly TRBD1 on 5 matching bases. With 5 bases removed from V and 7 bases from J, the gap between germline ends came to 24 bases. Germline V gene sequence: CDR1 DFQATT, CDR2 SNEGSKA (reference sequence). This CDR3 comprises 16 residues.

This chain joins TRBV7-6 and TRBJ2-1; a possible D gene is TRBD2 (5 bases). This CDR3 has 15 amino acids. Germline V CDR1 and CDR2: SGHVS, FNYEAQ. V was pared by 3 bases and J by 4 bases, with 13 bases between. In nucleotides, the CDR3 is TGTGCCAGCAGCTTCCTAGGGAGCCCTTACAATGAGCAGTTCTTC. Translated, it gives CASSFLGSPYNEQFF.

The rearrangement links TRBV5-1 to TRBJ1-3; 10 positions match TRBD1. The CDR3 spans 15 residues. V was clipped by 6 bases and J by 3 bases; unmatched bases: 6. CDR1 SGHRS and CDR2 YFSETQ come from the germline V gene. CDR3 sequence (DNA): TGCGCCAGCACCCCGGGACAGGGGCTTGGAAACACCATATATTTT. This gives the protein CASTPGQGLGNTIYF.

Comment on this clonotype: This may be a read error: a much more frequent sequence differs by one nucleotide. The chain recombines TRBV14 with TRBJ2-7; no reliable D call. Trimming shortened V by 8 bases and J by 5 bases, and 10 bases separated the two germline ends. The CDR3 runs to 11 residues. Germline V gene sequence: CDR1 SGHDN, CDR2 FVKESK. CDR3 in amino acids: CASGLHNEQYF. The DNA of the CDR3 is TGTGCCAGCGGCCTTCACAACGAGCAGTACTTC.

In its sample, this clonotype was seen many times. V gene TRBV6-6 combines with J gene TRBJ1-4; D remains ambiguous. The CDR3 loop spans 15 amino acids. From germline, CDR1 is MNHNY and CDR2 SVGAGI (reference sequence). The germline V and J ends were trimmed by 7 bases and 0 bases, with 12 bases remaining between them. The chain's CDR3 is CASISQTATNEKLFF. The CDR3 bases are TGTGCCAGCATTTCCCAGACGGCAACTAATGAAAAACTGTTTTTT.

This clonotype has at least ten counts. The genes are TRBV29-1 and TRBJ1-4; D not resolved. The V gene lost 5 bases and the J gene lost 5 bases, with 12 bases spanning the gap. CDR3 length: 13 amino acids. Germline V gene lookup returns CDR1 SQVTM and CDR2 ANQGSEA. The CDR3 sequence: CSVLPDPNEKLFF. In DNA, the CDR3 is TGCAGCGTTCTTCCGGATCCGAATGAAAAACTGTTTTTT.

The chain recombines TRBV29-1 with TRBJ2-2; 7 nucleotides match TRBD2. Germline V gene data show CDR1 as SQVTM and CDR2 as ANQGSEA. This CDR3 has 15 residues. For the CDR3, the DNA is TGCAACGCCCGGGGAGGGGCAGAGAACACCGGGGAGCTGTTTTTT. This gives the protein CNARGGAENTGELFF.

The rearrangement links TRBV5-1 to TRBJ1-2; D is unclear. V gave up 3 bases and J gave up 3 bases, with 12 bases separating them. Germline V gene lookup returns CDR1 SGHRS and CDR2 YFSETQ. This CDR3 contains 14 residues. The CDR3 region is CASSSEDVHYGYTF. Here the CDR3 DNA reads TGCGCCAGCAGCTCAGAGGACGTTCACTATGGCTACACCTTC.